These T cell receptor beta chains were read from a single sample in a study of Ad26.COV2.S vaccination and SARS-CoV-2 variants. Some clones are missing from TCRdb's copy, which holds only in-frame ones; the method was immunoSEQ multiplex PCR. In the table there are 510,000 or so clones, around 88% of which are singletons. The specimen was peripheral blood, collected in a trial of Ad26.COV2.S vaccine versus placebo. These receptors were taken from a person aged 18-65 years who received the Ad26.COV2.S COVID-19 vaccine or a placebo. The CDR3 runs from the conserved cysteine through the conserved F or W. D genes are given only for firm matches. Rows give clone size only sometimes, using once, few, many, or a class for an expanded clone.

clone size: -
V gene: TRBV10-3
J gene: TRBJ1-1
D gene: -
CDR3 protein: CAIGSNTEAFF
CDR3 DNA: TGTGCCATCGGGAGCAACACTGAAGCTTTCTTT

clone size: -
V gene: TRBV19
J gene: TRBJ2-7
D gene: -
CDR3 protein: CASRAELGGEQYF
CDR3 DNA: TGTGCCAGTAGAGCCGAACTTGGAGGGGAGCAGTACTTC

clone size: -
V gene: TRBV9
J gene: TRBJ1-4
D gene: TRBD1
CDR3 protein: CASSATGALGEKLFF
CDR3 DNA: TGTGCCAGCAGCGCAACAGGGGCTCTGGGTGAAAAACTGTTTTTT

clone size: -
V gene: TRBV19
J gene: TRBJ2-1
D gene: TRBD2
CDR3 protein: CASRVAGGRGGSYNEQFF
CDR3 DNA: TGTGCCAGTAGGGTAGCGGGAGGCCGGGGAGGGTCCTACAATGAGCAGTTCTTC

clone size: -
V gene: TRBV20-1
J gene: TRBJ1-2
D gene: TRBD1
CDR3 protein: CSASSQGGYGYTF
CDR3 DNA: TGCAGTGCTAGTAGTCAGGGGGGCTATGGCTACACCTTC

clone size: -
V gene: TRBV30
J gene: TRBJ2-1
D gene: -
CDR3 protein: CAWSSGLYNEQFF
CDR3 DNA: TGTGCCTGGAGTTCGGGACTGTACAATGAGCAGTTCTTC

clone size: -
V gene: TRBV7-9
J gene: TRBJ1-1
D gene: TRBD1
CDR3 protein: CASSLTGGGNTEAFF
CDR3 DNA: TGTGCCAGCAGCTTGACAGGGGGTGGGAACACTGAAGCTTTCTTT

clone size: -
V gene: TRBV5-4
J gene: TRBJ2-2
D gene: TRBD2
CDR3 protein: CASSFSITSGVNTGELFF
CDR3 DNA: TGTGCCAGCAGCTTCTCGATCACTAGCGGGGTGAACACCGGGGAGCTGTTTTTT

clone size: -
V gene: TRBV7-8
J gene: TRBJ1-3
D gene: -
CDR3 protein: CASSRTGRGNTIYF
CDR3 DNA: TGTGCCAGCAGCCGTACCGGACGCGGAAACACCATATATTTT

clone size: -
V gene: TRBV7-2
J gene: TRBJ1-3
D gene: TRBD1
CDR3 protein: CASSATGAVSGNTIYF
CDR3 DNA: TGTGCCAGCAGCGCAACAGGGGCCGTCTCTGGAAACACCATATATTTT

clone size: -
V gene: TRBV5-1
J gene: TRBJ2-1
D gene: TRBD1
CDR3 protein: CASSLSQGLMWDEQFF
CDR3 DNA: TGCGCCAGCAGCTTGTCACAGGGGCTGATGTGGGATGAGCAGTTCTTC

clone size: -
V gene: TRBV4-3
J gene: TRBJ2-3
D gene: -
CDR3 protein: CASSQEGSIDDTQYF
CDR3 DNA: TGCGCCAGCAGCCAAGAGGGGTCGATCGACGATACGCAGTATTTT

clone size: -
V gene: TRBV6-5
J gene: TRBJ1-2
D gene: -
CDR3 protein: CASSHSQGLGYTF
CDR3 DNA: TGTGCCAGCAGCCACTCACAGGGTCTCGGCTACACCTTC

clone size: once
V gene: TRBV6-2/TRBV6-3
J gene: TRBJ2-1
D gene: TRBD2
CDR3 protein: CASSPTSGEYNEQFF
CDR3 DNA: TGTGCCAGCAGTCCAACTAGCGGGGAGTACAATGAGCAGTTCTTC

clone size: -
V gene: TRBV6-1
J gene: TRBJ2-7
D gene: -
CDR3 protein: CASSEALIAEQYF
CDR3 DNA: TGTGCCAGCAGTGAAGCATTGATAGCCGAGCAGTACTTC

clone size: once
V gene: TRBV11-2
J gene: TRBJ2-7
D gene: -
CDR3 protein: CASSFDPEGEQYF
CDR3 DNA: TGTGCCAGCAGCTTCGACCCAGAGGGCGAGCAGTACTTC

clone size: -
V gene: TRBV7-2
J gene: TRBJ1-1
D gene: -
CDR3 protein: CASSLMNTEAFF
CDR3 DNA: TGTGCCAGCAGTCTTATGAACACTGAAGCTTTCTTT